This passage covers 10 T cell receptor beta chains from one sample sequenced in a study of blood T cell repertoires in COVID-19. Clones were read by immunoSEQ multiplex PCR, and TCRdb kept only the in-frame ones, dropping some. The sample has fewer than 650,000 clones; 85% to 90% are singletons. Sequencing used peripheral blood. The origin of the receptors is a woman aged 50 to 60 with COVID-19, enrolled during active disease.

This clone was recorded only once. J is TRBJ1-2 and V is TRBV29-1; D gene ambiguous. The CDR3 is 15 residues long. Per the germline V gene, CDR1 is SQVTM and CDR2 is ANQGSEA. The V and J ends lost 4 bases and 4 bases respectively, with 19 bases between them. The CDR3 region has the DNA TGCAGCGTTGCACTCCCAGCTGGGGAGTCCTATGGCTACACCTTC. The encoded protein is CSVALPAGESYGYTF.

The chain carries TRBV3-1 (or the pseudogene TRBV3-2) and TRBJ2-1; TRBD2 agrees at 14 bases. V was clipped by 4 bases and J by 0 bases; unmatched bases: 8. The length of the CDR3 is 19 residues. Germline V CDR1 and CDR2: LGHDT, YNNKEL (reference sequence). CDR3 coding DNA: TGTGCCAGCAGCCCCCGGACTAGCGGGGGGCTTTACTCCTACAATGAGCAGTTCTTC. Protein: CASSPRTSGGLYSYNEQFF.

In regard to this clone: Different DNA sequences within this sample yield the same CDR3. CDR3: CASSPGQMNTEAFF. The CDR3 DNA reads TGTGCCAGCTCACCAGGACAGATGAACACTGAAGCTTTCTTT. This chain connects TRBV18 to TRBJ1-1; TRBD1 is a possible D gene (6 bases). The germline V gene encodes CDR1 KGHSH and CDR2 LQKENI. The V end was cut by 2 bases, the J end by 0 bases, with 7 bases between. The CDR3 contains 14 residues.

The genes are TRBV6-5 and TRBJ2-7, with D tentatively TRBD2 (6 bases). V was clipped by 0 bases and J by 6 bases, with 18 bases between them. This CDR3 is built from 16 residues. Germline assignment: CDR1 MNHEY and CDR2 SVGAGI. CDR3 coding DNA: TGTGCCAGCAGTTACTCCTCGGGGCCCCCCGGGGGCGAGCAGTACTTC. Translating it yields CASSYSSGPPGGEQYF.

The genes are TRBV7-9 and TRBJ2-7; perhaps TRBD2 as D (6 bases). Germline-derived CDR1 and CDR2 are SEHNR and FQNEAQ (reference sequence). This CDR3 is 15 amino acids long. V lost 5 bases and J lost 5, with 19 bases in between. CDR3 sequence: CASSRSGTGAHEQYF. CDR3 sequence (DNA): TGTGCCAGCAGCCGATCCGGGACTGGGGCCCACGAGCAGTACTTC.

The V call is TRBV5-6, the J call TRBJ1-4; tentative D call: TRBD1 (6 bases). CDR1 and CDR2 from the germline V gene are SGHDT and YYEEEE. The length of the CDR3 is 17 residues. V was clipped by 4 bases and J by 0 bases, with 16 bases between them. The CDR3 DNA follows: TGTGCCAGCAGCAAAAGACAGGCCACTGCAACTAATGAAAAACTGTTTTTT. It yields the protein CASSKRQATATNEKLFF.

The chain links TRBV28 to TRBJ2-3, with D possibly being TRBD1 (5 bases). Per the germline V gene, CDR1 is MDHEN and CDR2 is SYDVKM. V was trimmed by 6 bases and J by 0 bases, leaving 16 bases between them. The CDR3 runs to 16 residues. CDR3 coding DNA: TGTGCCAGCAGCCCCCCTGACAGTATGAGCACAGATACGCAGTATTTT. It is translated as CASSPPDSMSTDTQYF. The complete variable domain, with remaining parts taken from reference TRBV28 and TRBJ2-3, reads DVKVTQSSRYLVKRTGEKVFLECVQDMDHENMFWYRQDPGLGLRLIYFSYDVKMKEKGDIPEGYSVSREKKERFSLILESASTNQTSMYLCASSPPDSMSTDTQYFGPGTRLTVL.

V and J are TRBV10-3 and TRBJ1-5; D may be TRBD1 (5 bases). Germline CDR1 is ENHRY and CDR2 is SYGVKD. The V and J ends lost 10 bases and 3 bases respectively, with 16 bases between them. The CDR3 spans 14 residues. The CDR3 DNA reads as TGTGCCACCGAACGGGGGGGGGACAATCAGCCCCAGCATTTT. Amino acid sequence: CATERGGDNQPQHF.

V is TRBV5-1 and J is TRBJ2-7, with D tentatively TRBD1 (5 bases). Trimming pared 0 bases from V and 3 bases from J, leaving 10 bases between. Germline V CDR1 and CDR2: SGHRS, YFSETQ. The CDR3 is made up of 14 amino acids. The CDR3 sequence is CASSLGQTSYEQYF. The CDR3 nucleotides read TGCGCCAGCAGCTTGGGACAGACCAGCTACGAGCAGTACTTC.

This clone was recorded once. The V and J genes are TRBV5-1 and TRBJ2-3, with D maybe TRBD1 (5 bases). Germline assignment: CDR1 SGHRS and CDR2 YFSETQ. The CDR3 consists of 17 residues. V lost 2 bases, J lost 2 bases, and 18 bases lay in between. CDR3 loop: CASSLGQTANFTDTQYF. CDR3 nucleotide sequence: TGCGCCAGCAGCTTAGGGCAGACAGCGAATTTCACAGATACGCAGTATTTT.